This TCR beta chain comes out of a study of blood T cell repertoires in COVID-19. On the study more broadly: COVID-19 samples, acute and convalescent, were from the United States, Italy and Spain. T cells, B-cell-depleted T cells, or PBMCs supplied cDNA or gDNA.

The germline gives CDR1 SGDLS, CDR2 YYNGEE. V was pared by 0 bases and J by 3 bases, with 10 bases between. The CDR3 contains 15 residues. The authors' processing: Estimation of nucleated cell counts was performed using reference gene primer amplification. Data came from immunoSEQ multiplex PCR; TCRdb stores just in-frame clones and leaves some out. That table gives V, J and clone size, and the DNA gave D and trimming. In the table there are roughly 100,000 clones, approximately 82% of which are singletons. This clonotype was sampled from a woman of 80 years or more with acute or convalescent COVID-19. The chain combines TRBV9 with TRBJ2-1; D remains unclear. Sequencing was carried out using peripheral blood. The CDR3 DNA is TGTGCCAGCAGCGTAGTTTATACTAACTACAATGAGCAGTTCTTC. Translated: CASSVVYTNYNEQFF.